A selection of T cell receptor beta chains follows, all from one sample in a study of regulatory T cells in long-lasting Graves disease. MiXCR, run by TCRdb on the multiplex PCR reads, gives a single entry per CDR3 protein. The profile covers roughly 510,000 distinct CDR3 sequences, with approximately 16% appearing a single time and around 12% taken by the ten largest. The same data also went into a second study, on T cells in Graves' hyperthyroidism and ophthalmopathy.

The sample was peripheral blood mononuclear cells (PBMCs), taken at new diagnosis, from a patient treated with antithyroid drugs. These receptor sequences come from a man between 18 and 35 years old with Graves disease. CDR3s include the opening cysteine and the closing phenylalanine or tryptophan.

J gene: TRBJ2-5; V gene: TRBV12-3/TRBV12-4; CDR3 protein: CASSPAYQETQYF
J gene: TRBJ2-1; V gene: TRBV2; CDR3 protein: CASTPMGTSSYNEQFF
J gene: TRBJ2-5; V gene: TRBV9; CDR3 protein: CASSGGTSGRASRETQYF
J gene: TRBJ1-3; V gene: TRBV20-1; CDR3 protein: CSALRAHSGNTIYF
J gene: TRBJ2-3; V gene: TRBV12-3/TRBV12-4; CDR3 protein: CASSFLWGESSTDTQYF
J gene: TRBJ1-5; V gene: TRBV11-2; CDR3 protein: CASSLDRGQPQHF
J gene: TRBJ2-2; V gene: TRBV10-3; CDR3 protein: CAISEQRPGELFF
J gene: TRBJ2-3; V gene: TRBV10-1; CDR3 protein: CASSERGEDTQYF
J gene: TRBJ2-7; V gene: TRBV29-1; CDR3 protein: CSAGGGPDYEQYF
J gene: TRBJ2-1; V gene: TRBV11-2; CDR3 protein: CASSRREMSYNEQFF
J gene: TRBJ1-2; V gene: TRBV11-2; CDR3 protein: CASSLESGIDGGYTF
J gene: TRBJ1-4; V gene: TRBV2; CDR3 protein: CASTEQGLDEKLFF
J gene: TRBJ2-4; V gene: TRBV6-1; CDR3 protein: CASSEALVRRYF
J gene: TRBJ2-2; V gene: TRBV3-1; CDR3 protein: CASCQRTPSNTGELFF
J gene: TRBJ2-2; V gene: TRBV30; CDR3 protein: CAAGTFGGGELFF
J gene: TRBJ1-5; V gene: TRBV12-3/TRBV12-4; CDR3 protein: CASSHQGFPQHF
J gene: TRBJ2-5; V gene: TRBV7-2; CDR3 protein: CASSLDSLGATQYF
J gene: TRBJ1-4; V gene: TRBV7-9; CDR3 protein: CASSLATIRAPELFF
J gene: TRBJ2-7; V gene: TRBV7-2; CDR3 protein: CASSLVGKEQYF
J gene: TRBJ2-7; V gene: TRBV15; CDR3 protein: CATSRDKAASYEQYF
J gene: TRBJ2-1; V gene: TRBV11-1; CDR3 protein: CASSLAPRSNEQFF
J gene: TRBJ2-7; V gene: TRBV11-2; CDR3 protein: CASISPGAGEQYF
J gene: TRBJ2-1; V gene: TRBV3-1; CDR3 protein: CASSPGLAGYSEQFF
J gene: TRBJ2-7; V gene: TRBV2; CDR3 protein: CATGRNYEQYF
J gene: TRBJ1-4; V gene: TRBV7-9; CDR3 protein: CASSRTGRNEKLFF
J gene: TRBJ2-6; V gene: TRBV28; CDR3 protein: CASTRSGPGANVLTF
J gene: TRBJ2-2; V gene: TRBV9; CDR3 protein: CASGVLGAQDGELFF
J gene: TRBJ1-1; V gene: TRBV28; CDR3 protein: CASSLGTKANTEAFF
J gene: TRBJ1-2; V gene: TRBV20-1; CDR3 protein: CSARDRGAYGYTF
J gene: TRBJ2-5; V gene: TRBV6-2/TRBV6-3; CDR3 protein: CASRHTSGSQETQYF
J gene: TRBJ2-7; V gene: TRBV30; CDR3 protein: CAWSSHLDGLGLGDRYEQYF
J gene: TRBJ1-1; V gene: TRBV11-1; CDR3 protein: CASIPPGGTEAFF
J gene: TRBJ1-1; V gene: TRBV20-1; CDR3 protein: CSARDEGIPFF
J gene: TRBJ1-2; V gene: TRBV19; CDR3 protein: CASRADRMGANGYTF
J gene: TRBJ1-2; V gene: TRBV28; CDR3 protein: CASSFLDGYTF
J gene: TRBJ2-7; V gene: TRBV5-1; CDR3 protein: CASSLLSGPYEQYF
J gene: TRBJ1-1; V gene: TRBV28; CDR3 protein: CASSTLGGRWNTEAFF
J gene: TRBJ1-1; V gene: TRBV4-1; CDR3 protein: CASSHGRGISGNTEAFF
J gene: TRBJ2-7; V gene: TRBV7-9; CDR3 protein: CASSSGRKTYEQYF
J gene: TRBJ1-5; V gene: TRBV12-3/TRBV12-4; CDR3 protein: CASSLADTGRPQHF
J gene: TRBJ1-1; V gene: TRBV19; CDR3 protein: CASSLDPVRNTEAFF
J gene: TRBJ1-5; V gene: TRBV6-2/TRBV6-3; CDR3 protein: CASSYSIPGQDYNQPQHF
J gene: TRBJ1-1; V gene: TRBV24-1; CDR3 protein: CATSENDGTTEAFF
J gene: TRBJ1-5; V gene: TRBV5-6; CDR3 protein: CASSLGHDNQPQHF
J gene: TRBJ2-7; V gene: TRBV5-1; CDR3 protein: CASSSIGPPF
J gene: TRBJ2-7; V gene: TRBV28; CDR3 protein: CASSLSGLAGGDEQYF
J gene: TRBJ2-1; V gene: TRBV7-2; CDR3 protein: CASSLSRDRAGEFF
J gene: TRBJ1-2; V gene: TRBV20-1; CDR3 protein: CSARALDRGYGYTF
J gene: TRBJ2-3; V gene: TRBV5-1; CDR3 protein: CASSLARWEGRTDTQYF
J gene: TRBJ2-5; V gene: TRBV5-5; CDR3 protein: CASSLEDRAETQYF
J gene: TRBJ2-3; V gene: TRBV10-3; CDR3 protein: CAIGSTRGGIADTQYF
J gene: TRBJ1-2; V gene: TRBV7-9; CDR3 protein: CASTLGVSGYTF
J gene: TRBJ2-1; V gene: TRBV4-1; CDR3 protein: CASSLGLAGKRDEQFF
J gene: TRBJ2-6; V gene: TRBV25-1; CDR3 protein: CASSRTGAGANVLTF
J gene: TRBJ2-3; V gene: TRBV28; CDR3 protein: CASSAPLGSTSTDTQYF
J gene: TRBJ2-2; V gene: TRBV12-3/TRBV12-4; CDR3 protein: CASGRGTGELFF
J gene: TRBJ2-4; V gene: TRBV5-4; CDR3 protein: CASSFGRGIQYF
J gene: TRBJ2-1; V gene: TRBV2; CDR3 protein: CASSDAGRARREQFF
J gene: TRBJ2-1; V gene: TRBV11-1; CDR3 protein: CASSASLAGGHNEQFF
J gene: TRBJ2-7; V gene: TRBV28; CDR3 protein: CASSIEGTGISYEQYF